This entry lists 9 T cell receptor beta chains sequenced from one sample in a study of blood T cell repertoires in COVID-19 (dated by TCRdb to the early 2020s). Library preparation employed the immunoSEQ multiplex PCR assay. TCRdb provides this immuneACCESS table in a form limited to in-frame rearrangements. Some clones are lacking; in checked studies, under half of them reflect an unresolved V gene, and why the rest are absent is not known. A total of more than 200,000 clones appear in this sample, more than 65% of them only once. Roughly 7.9% of the sample is taken by the ten largest. Sequenced: peripheral blood. The receptors derive from a woman aged 80 or over with acute or convalescent COVID-19.

This sequence joins TRBV27 and TRBJ2-4; 9 positions match TRBD1. Germline V gene data show CDR1 as MNHEY and CDR2 as SMNVEV (reference sequence). V lost 8 bases, J lost 1 base, and 6 bases stayed unmatched. The CDR3 has 15 amino acids. The CDR3 region is CASRPGTGAKNIQYF. The CDR3 coding sequence is TGTGCCAGCCGCCCGGGGACAGGGGCCAAAAACATTCAGTACTTC.

The chain joins TRBV25-1 to TRBJ1-1, with TRBD1 matching 10 bases. Trimming removed 4 bases from V and 5 bases from J; junction bases left unmatched: 7. The CDR3 extends over 15 amino acids. Germline CDR1 is MGHDK and CDR2 is SYGVNS. Here the CDR3 reads CASSGPDRGLTEAFF. The CDR3 DNA sequence: TGTGCCAGCAGTGGCCCTGACAGGGGGCTTACTGAAGCTTTCTTT.

The chain joins TRBV10-3 to TRBJ2-6; D remains unclear. The CDR3 consists of 13 residues. CDR1 ENHRY and CDR2 SYGVKD come from the germline V gene. V was clipped by 11 bases and J by 0 bases, with 8 bases between them. CDR3 coding DNA: TGTGCCTCGGGTCTCTCTGGGGCCAACGTCCTGACTTTC. Amino acids: CASGLSGANVLTF.

The chain has TRBV24-1 and TRBJ1-5, with unresolved D. Germline CDR1 is KGHDR and CDR2 is SFDVKD. The V gene lost 10 bases and the J gene lost 0 bases, with 12 bases spanning the gap. This CDR3 has 14 amino acids. The DNA of the CDR3 is TGTGCCACTGGAGGGTTTTATAGCAATCAGCCCCAGCATTTT. It codes for CATGGFYSNQPQHF.

The table lists this clone with a few counts. J is TRBJ1-1 and V is TRBV6-6; TRBD1 matches at 8 bases. CDR3 length: 15 residues. The V segment lost 6 bases and the J segment 1 base; nucleotides outside the gene matches: 7. Germline V gene data show CDR1 as MNHNY and CDR2 as SVGAGI (reference sequence). In DNA form, the CDR3 reads TGTGCCAGCAGACCCAATGACAGGGGGAACACTGAAGCTTTCTTT. This sequence encodes CASRPNDRGNTEAFF.

The chain joins TRBV19 to TRBJ1-6; 9 nucleotides agree with TRBD1. Unmatched junction bases numbered 4, after V lost 3 bases and J lost 7 bases. Germline loops: CDR1 LNHDA, CDR2 SQIVND (reference sequence). The CDR3 spans 15 residues. The CDR3 bases are TGTGCCAGTAGTATGGGACAGGGTGGCAATTCACCCCTCCACTTT. Translating gives CASSMGQGGNSPLHF.

The V call is TRBV10-3, the J call TRBJ1-1, with D possibly being TRBD1 (5 bases). V was cut by 3 bases and J by 0 bases, with 8 bases left in between. The CDR3 is made up of 14 amino acids. Germline-derived CDR1 and CDR2 are ENHRY and SYGVKD. CDR3 in DNA: TGTGCCATCAGTGAAGGGACTCTGAACACTGAAGCTTTCTTT. This gives the protein CAISEGTLNTEAFF.

The CDR3 spells CASREASYNSPLHF. CDR3 DNA: TGTGCCAGCAGGGAGGCCTCCTATAATTCACCCCTCCACTTT. The chain uses TRBV6-5 and TRBJ1-6; D call uncertain. Germline-derived CDR1 and CDR2 are MNHEY and SVGAGI. This CDR3 spans 14 amino acids. Trimming removed 6 bases at V and 0 bases at J, with 6 bases between.

This clone was counted once. The V call is TRBV28, the J call TRBJ1-2; 9 nucleotides align to TRBD1. The CDR3 totals 15 residues. J lost 2 bases, V lost 6 bases, and 7 bases had no gene match. CDR1 and CDR2 (germline): MDHEN, SYDVKM. Here the CDR3 DNA reads TGTGCCAGCAGGGATAGGACAGGGGCGAACTATGGCTACACCTTC. This encodes CASRDRTGANYGYTF.